The present T cell receptor (beta chain) was sequenced within a study of cytomegalovirus exposure and HLA in healthy donors. Study-wide background: In a later analysis, it was reported that the roughly 120 validation repertoires had been produced on the same platform as the 500 to 750 repertoires belonging to the first cohort. The study's findings and limits: In the 120 validation repertoires, just under 95% of cluster scores exceeded 0, per a later analysis. Accounts indicate the classifier identified cytomegalovirus status with strong specificity and sensitivity.

Turning to this clone: What it binds is not known.

Clones were sequenced by immunoSEQ multiplex PCR, and TCRdb holds only the in-frame ones, with some missing. The profile shows about 140,000 clones, 84% of them singletons. CDR1 and CDR2 from the germline V gene are SGDLS and YYNGEE. Losses at the gene ends were 4 bases for V and 0 bases for J; bases not matched to a gene: 7. CDR3 length: 16 amino acids. This sequence originates from a woman aged 25 to 39 in good health and CMV-seronegative. The chain joins TRBV9 to TRBJ2-1, with TRBD2 matching over 7 bases. The sample taken for sequencing was PBMCs. The CDR3 sequence is CASSPYSGRSYNEQFF. The CDR3 nucleotides read TGTGCCAGCAGCCCGTATAGCGGGCGCTCCTACAATGAGCAGTTCTTC.